This TCR beta chain is from a study of T-cell reconstitution after alpha-beta-depleted transplantation in children. Study-wide points: Recipient T cells and thymic progenitors that survived were the source of the high TCRbeta diversity seen at day 60 in some patients. After one year, T-cell counts and TCRbeta diversity mostly came from new T cells.

This clonotype was observed a single time. What it binds is unknown. The CDR3 covers 17 residues. CDR1 is SGHAT, CDR2 FQDESV, per germline (reference sequence). V dropped 1 base and J dropped 0; count of bases not matched to a gene: 8. Unique molecular identifiers featured in how the TCRbeta library was prepared. TCRdb independently ran MiXCR on the PCR reads; one entry per CDR3 protein. The repertoire consists of about 980,000 distinct CDR3 sequences, with around 30% occurring once and the leading ten covering about 28%. V is TRBV11-1 and J is TRBJ2-7; the match to TRBD2 covers 8 bases. The sample in question was PBMCs, mostly from graft donor cells, obtained 360 days after TCRalphabeta/CD19-depleted stem cell transplant. This sequence originates from a boy in the first two years of life who had a stem cell transplant for SCID, so the T cells may come from the graft donor. The CDR3 loop reads CASSLVLAGTSSYEQYF. CDR3 nucleotides: TGTGCCAGCAGCTTAGTTCTGGCGGGGACTAGCTCCTACGAGCAGTACTTC. Combining the CDR3 with reference TRBV11-1 and TRBJ2-7 gives the whole variable domain EAEVAQSPRYKITEKSQAVAFWCDPISGHATLYWYRQILGQGPELLVQFQDESVVDDSQLPKDRFSAERLKGVDSTLKIQPAELGDSAMYLCASSLVLAGTSSYEQYFGPGTRLTVT.